This TCR beta chain was recorded in a study of cytomegalovirus exposure and HLA in healthy donors. About this clone itself: The antigen is unknown. At the DNA level, this CDR3 is encoded by other sequences in the same sample as well.

Although they were nominally healthy when sampled, donors likely had unrecorded immune exposures. The PCR employed 60 Vbeta primers together with 13 Jbeta primers. Libraries were prepared by immunoSEQ multiplex PCR; TCRdb keeps only in-frame clonotypes and omits some of them. The data show approximately 110,000 clones, 65% to 80% seen once. Study-level points and caveats: An analysis that was carried out later associated 15,000 to 20,000 TCR beta sequences with HLA alleles at 0.05 false discovery rate. On later analysis, the bulk of CMV-associated TCR beta chains appeared to be HLA-restricted. It was reported in a later analysis that an Asian-associated ancestry cluster showed fewer N-insertions than the approximately 670-donor mean.

The CDR3 consists of 13 residues. Germline lookup yields CDR1 MDHEN and CDR2 SYDVKM. V gave up 2 bases and J gave up 1 base, with 4 bases separating them. The sequenced material came from PBMCs. The source of this sequence is a middle-aged woman in good health and CMV-seropositive. This sequence joins TRBV28 and TRBJ2-3, with D uncertain. The CDR3 bases are TGTGCCAGCAGTTTACGGGGCACAGATACGCAGTATTTT. Its protein product is CASSLRGTDTQYF. The variable domain in full, with the rest retrieved from reference TRBV28 and TRBJ2-3, is DVKVTQSSRYLVKRTGEKVFLECVQDMDHENMFWYRQDPGLGLRLIYFSYDVKMKEKGDIPEGYSVSREKKERFSLILESASTNQTSMYLCASSLRGTDTQYFGPGTRLTVL.